The 30 T cell receptor beta chains presented below share a single source sample, sequenced in a study of cytomegalovirus exposure and HLA in healthy donors listed by TCRdb under 2017. Libraries were constructed by the immunoSEQ multiplex PCR assay. For the multiplex PCR, a mixture combining 60 forward primers for TCR Vbeta segments and 13 reverse primers for TCR Jbeta segments was used. TCRdb carries this immuneACCESS record with in-frame sequences only. Its versions omit some clonotypes, under half of them owing to an unresolved V gene in the studies checked, with the rest unexplained. Here the sample has about 160,000 clones; 65% to 85% occur a single time. The biggest ten clones account for around 6.9% of the sample. The sample comprised PBMCs. The receptors come from a man in his forties or fifties in good health and CMV-seropositive.

The chain uses TRBV11-2 and TRBJ2-7; possible D gene TRBD2, 6 bases. This CDR3 region has 14 residues. Trimming pared 2 bases from V and 1 base from J, leaving 9 bases between. Germline V gene lookup returns CDR1 SGHAT and CDR2 FQNNGV. The CDR3: CASSLYGGSYEQYF. Written as DNA, the CDR3 is TGTGCCAGCAGCTTATACGGGGGATCCTACGAGCAGTACTTC.

V is TRBV6-1 and J is TRBJ1-2; 8 bases agree with TRBD1. The CDR3 totals 14 residues. Germline lookup yields CDR1 MNHNS and CDR2 SASEGT. V lost 5 bases to trimming and J lost 4 bases; unmatched junction nucleotides: 6. Here the CDR3 reads CASSRMGQVYGYTF. The CDR3 DNA reads as TGTGCCAGCAGTCGAATGGGACAGGTCTATGGCTACACCTTC.

The CDR3 here is CARSSLGVGNTGELFF. CDR3 bases: TGTGCCAGAAGCTCCCTAGGCGTCGGGAACACCGGGGAGCTGTTTTTT. The chain carries TRBV5-3 and TRBJ2-2, with D hard to call. TRBV5-3 is placed among ORFs of uncertain function. The CDR3 has 16 amino acids. V was cut by 3 bases and J by 1 base, with 13 bases left in between.

The chain employs TRBV7-2 and TRBJ2-5; TRBD2 aligns across 8 bases. In germline, CDR1 is SGHTA, CDR2 FQGNSA. The length of the CDR3 is 15 residues. Trimming cost V 2 bases and J 5 bases; bases outside gene matches: 7. CDR3 DNA: TGTGCCAGCAGCTTACCCGGGGGGGCCGGGGAGACCCAGTACTTC. As protein: CASSLPGGAGETQYF.

The V gene is TRBV7-3, the J gene TRBJ1-1; 9 bases line up with TRBD1. In germline, CDR1 is SGHTA, CDR2 FQGTGA. The CDR3 consists of 14 residues. After removal of 5 bases from V and 3 bases from J, the junction contained 4 bases not matched to a gene. CDR3 in amino acids: CASSPRQGDTEAFF. In DNA form, the CDR3 reads TGTGCCAGCAGCCCACGACAGGGGGACACTGAAGCTTTCTTT.

There are a few counts of this clone. The genes are TRBV7-9 and TRBJ1-1; 11 bases map to TRBD1. This CDR3 comprises 17 residues. The germline CDR1 and CDR2 sequences are SEHNR and FQNEAQ (reference sequence). V lost 5 bases and J lost 5; bases outside the gene matches: 13. For the CDR3, the DNA is TGTGCCAGCAGCCTCGTCCGGGACAGGGGGGGGAGAACTGAAGCTTTCTTT. Its translation: CASSLVRDRGGRTEAFF.

The chain couples TRBV5-1 to TRBJ2-5; D is possibly TRBD2 (5 bases). The end of the DNA fits TRBJ2-7 better, so the J call may be wrong. The CDR3 runs to 17 residues. The V gene's germline CDR1 is SGHRS and CDR2 YFSETQ. CDR3: CASSSNRLRDDGSEQYF. In DNA, the CDR3 is TGCGCCAGCAGCTCGAATAGGCTCCGGGATGACGGAAGCGAGCAGTACTTC.

This rearrangement joins TRBV4-3 to TRBJ2-3, with 7 positions matching TRBD1. In germline, CDR1 is LGHNA, CDR2 YSLEER. The CDR3 length is 16 residues. J lost 1 base, V lost 4 bases, and 8 bases had no gene match. The CDR3 DNA reads as TGCGCCAGCAGCCTAACAGGGGCGCAGCGCACAGATACGCAGTATTTT. It translates to CASSLTGAQRTDTQYF.

CDR3 coding DNA: TGCAGCGTTTCACGGTCGGTGAACGAGCAGTACTTC. This codes for CSVSRSVNEQYF. This chain uses TRBV29-1 with TRBJ2-7; D is unresolved. The germline V gene has CDR1 SQVTM and CDR2 ANQGSEA. The CDR3 has 12 amino acids. Trimming removed 5 bases from V and 5 bases from J, with 13 bases in between.

This clone was seen more than once but under ten times. The chain recombines TRBV5-1 with TRBJ2-7, with D perhaps TRBD2 (7 bases). V lost 0 bases and J 8 bases, leaving 18 bases between the germline ends. There are 15 residues in the CDR3. Germline values: CDR1 SGHRS, CDR2 YFSETQ. CDR3 amino acids: CASSLAGGFVDQQYF. The DNA for the CDR3 is TGCGCCAGCAGCTTGGCGGGGGGCTTTGTTGACCAGCAGTACTTC. The variable domain in full, with the rest retrieved from reference TRBV5-1 and TRBJ2-7, is KAGVTQTPRYLIKTRGQQVTLSCSPISGHRSVSWYQQTPGQGLQFLFEYFSETQRNKGNFPGRFSGRQFSNSRSEMNVSTLELGDSALYLCASSLAGGFVDQQYFGPGTRLTVT.

On this clone itself: Mismatch with germline at one junction end may stem from a read error. The chain carries TRBV7-9 and TRBJ1-2, with D hard to call. Looked up from germline, CDR1 is SEHNR and CDR2 is FQNEAQ (reference sequence). The CDR3 is 15 residues long. Written as DNA, the CDR3 is TGTTCCAGCAGCTTAGAGGAGGAGGGAGACTATGGCTACACCTTC. Its protein product is CSSSLEEEGDYGYTF.

V usage is TRBV5-5 and J usage is TRBJ2-3; 15 nucleotides agree with TRBD2. This CDR3 spans 17 amino acids. CDR1 and CDR2 (germline): SGHKS, YYEKEE (reference sequence). The ends lost 4 bases at V and 0 bases at J; junction bases unmatched: 3. CDR3 sequence reads: CASSRTSGGDSTDTQYF. The DNA for the CDR3 is TGTGCCAGCAGCCGGACTAGCGGGGGGGATAGCACAGATACGCAGTATTTT.

This clone showed up just a few times. This sample includes further DNA sequences coding for the same CDR3. CDR3 residues: CASSLGRANTEAFF. DNA of the CDR3: TGTGCCAGCAGCTTAGGGAGGGCGAACACTGAAGCTTTCTTT. The J gene is TRBJ1-1, the V gene TRBV11-3; no firm D call. Germline V gives CDR1 SGHNT, CDR2 YENEEA. This CDR3 spans 14 amino acids. Trimming pared 1 base from V and 1 base from J, leaving 7 bases between.

The V call is TRBV18, the J call TRBJ1-1, with no clear D. This CDR3 is built from 13 residues. Between the trimmed V and J ends, which lost 5 bases and 3 bases, there was a span of 10 bases. Germline V lookup: CDR1 KGHSH, CDR2 LQKENI. This CDR3 reads CASSDLGYTEAFF. The CDR3 nucleotides are TGTGCCAGCTCAGACCTCGGGTACACTGAAGCTTTCTTT.

In the case of this clone: The junction and the germline gene differ at one end; a read error may be behind it. The J gene is TRBJ2-5, the V gene TRBV7-7; 9 bases map to TRBD2. Germline V gene sequence: CDR1 SSHAT, CDR2 FNYEAQ (reference sequence). The CDR3 loop spans 14 amino acids. In nucleotides, the CDR3 is TGTGCTAGCAGCCCCGGGACTAGCCTAGAGACCCAGTACTTC. Translating it yields CASSPGTSLETQYF.

This clone was recorded a few times. The J gene is TRBJ1-5, the V gene TRBV28; D not resolved. The germline V gene encodes CDR1 MDHEN and CDR2 SYDVKM. Trimming shortened V by 5 bases and J by 7 bases, and 9 bases separated the two germline ends. The CDR3 length is 12 residues. CDR3 region: CASSSPSQPQHF. The CDR3 nucleotides are TGTGCCAGCAGTAGCCCGTCCCAGCCCCAGCATTTT.

The rearrangement links TRBV13 to TRBJ2-7, with a tentative D call TRBD2 (5 bases). The CDR3 extends over 16 amino acids. V was clipped by 0 bases and J by 5 bases, with 17 bases between them. CDR1 is PRHDT and CDR2 is FYEKMQ in the germline V gene (reference sequence). CDR3 nucleotide sequence: TGTGCCAGCAGCTTAGGCCGGAGTGCCATCGGGGACGAGCAGTACTTC. As protein: CASSLGRSAIGDEQYF.

This clone appeared a single time. The chain carries TRBV11-1 and TRBJ2-1, with TRBD2 matching 8 bases. The V gene's germline CDR1 is SGHAT and CDR2 FQDESV (reference sequence). V shed 4 bases, J shed 5 bases, and the junction held 7 bases outside the gene matches. This CDR3 spans 15 amino acids. The CDR3 DNA follows: TGTGCCAGCAGCTGGGGGAGCGGGGGAGACAATGAGCAGTTCTTC. Its protein product is CASSWGSGGDNEQFF.

This clone was seen only a few times. The chain uses TRBV5-1 and TRBJ2-5; 7 bases fit TRBD1. The CDR3 is made up of 13 amino acids. V was clipped by 2 bases and J by 3 bases; unmatched bases: 1. Germline V CDR1 and CDR2: SGHRS, YFSETQ. The CDR3 reads CASSFGTEETQYF. The CDR3 DNA reads as TGCGCCAGCAGCTTTGGGACAGAAGAGACCCAGTACTTC.

This chain connects TRBV5-1 to TRBJ1-2; D is ambiguous. The germline V and J ends were trimmed by 5 bases and 3 bases, with 14 bases remaining between them. In germline, CDR1 is SGHRS, CDR2 YFSETQ. The CDR3 is 14 amino acids. The CDR3 loop is CASRVGEPDYGYTF. The CDR3 DNA is TGCGCCAGCAGGGTTGGGGAGCCGGACTATGGCTACACCTTC.

The rearrangement uses TRBV5-5 and TRBJ2-5; D possibly corresponds to TRBD2 (5 bases). The CDR3 loop spans 12 amino acids. V was pared by 2 bases and J by 11 bases, with 13 bases between. Germline values: CDR1 SGHKS, CDR2 YYEKEE (reference sequence). DNA of the CDR3: TGTGCCAGCAGCTTCATCGGGGAACGGCAGTACTTC. Amino acid sequence: CASSFIGERQYF.

V is TRBV7-9 and J is TRBJ2-7, with D uncertain. Trimming cost V 5 bases and J 1 base, with 12 bases left between them. The CDR3 has 14 residues. Germline V gene sequence: CDR1 SEHNR, CDR2 FQNEAQ (reference sequence). CDR3 bases: TGTGCCAGCAGCCCCCGATCGAGTTCCTACGAGCAGTACTTC. As protein: CASSPRSSSYEQYF.

The chain has TRBV7-2 and TRBJ2-5; D perhaps matches TRBD2 (5 bases). This CDR3 spans 16 amino acids. CDR1 SGHTA and CDR2 FQGNSA come from the germline V gene. V was pared by 6 bases and J by 0 bases, with 17 bases between. The CDR3 here is CASSALSGPYQETQYF. The CDR3 nucleotides read TGTGCCAGCAGTGCCTTAAGCGGTCCGTACCAAGAGACCCAGTACTTC.

This chain connects TRBV7-9 to TRBJ1-5, with D maybe TRBD1 (5 bases). The CDR3 is 15 residues long. Germline CDR1 SEHNR, CDR2 FQNEAQ (reference sequence). Trimming left V 5 bases short and J 1 base short, with 12 bases between. The chain's CDR3 is CASSGGVLSNQPQHF. The CDR3, as DNA: TGTGCCAGCAGCGGGGGGGTTCTAAGCAATCAGCCCCAGCATTTT.

This rearrangement joins TRBV27 to TRBJ2-5, with 8 bases lining up with TRBD2. The V segment lost 6 bases and the J segment 5 bases; nucleotides outside the gene matches: 8. Germline V gives CDR1 MNHEY, CDR2 SMNVEV (reference sequence). The CDR3 contains 14 residues. The CDR3 spells CASRQVAGRETQYF. DNA of the CDR3: TGTGCCAGCAGACAGGTAGCGGGGCGCGAGACCCAGTACTTC.

This clone was recorded only once. This sequence joins TRBV7-3 and TRBJ2-3; tentative D call: TRBD1 (7 bases). Deletions cut 0 bases from V and 7 bases from J, with 14 bases between. CDR1 is SGHTA and CDR2 is FQGTGA in the germline V gene. CDR3 length: 15 residues. Written as DNA, the CDR3 is TGTGCCAGCAGCTTAACACCAGGGGGAGGCTATACGCAGTATTTT. It yields the protein CASSLTPGGGYTQYF.

The chain couples TRBV10-3 to TRBJ1-3; 12 nucleotides align to TRBD1. The V gene end was trimmed by 6 bases and the J gene end by 4 bases; junction bases not matched to a gene: 7. There are 16 residues in the CDR3. Germline values: CDR1 ENHRY, CDR2 SYGVKD. The CDR3: CAIRGGQGAQGNTIYF. DNA of the CDR3: TGTGCCATCAGGGGGGGACAGGGGGCGCAAGGAAACACCATATATTTT.

This sequence joins TRBV9 and TRBJ2-6, with D unresolved. The CDR3 loop spans 17 amino acids. V was trimmed by 1 base and J by 0 bases, leaving 11 bases between them. Germline assignment: CDR1 SGDLS and CDR2 YYNGEE. CDR3 in DNA: TGTGCCAGCAGCGTAAACCTCATTAGCTCTGGGGCCAACGTCCTGACTTTC. Protein: CASSVNLISSGANVLTF.

The J gene is TRBJ1-5, the V gene TRBV5-7, with D possibly being TRBD1 (6 bases). TRBV5-7 qualifies as an ORF whose function is uncertain. V lost 0 bases and J lost 6, with 13 bases in between. This CDR3 is 15 amino acids long. The CDR3 sequence: CASSLAGGGGQPQHF. In DNA, the CDR3 is TGTGCCAGCAGCTTGGCCGGAGGGGGGGGTCAGCCCCAGCATTTT.

The rearrangement uses TRBV6-4 and TRBJ1-6, with D tentatively TRBD1 (5 bases). The V and J ends lost 6 bases and 7 bases respectively, with 10 bases between them. This CDR3 is built from 13 residues. CDR1 is MRHNA and CDR2 is SNTAGT in the germline V gene. This chain's CDR3 is CASRDNENSPLHF. CDR3 sequence (DNA): TGTGCCAGCAGGGACAATGAGAATTCACCCCTCCACTTT.